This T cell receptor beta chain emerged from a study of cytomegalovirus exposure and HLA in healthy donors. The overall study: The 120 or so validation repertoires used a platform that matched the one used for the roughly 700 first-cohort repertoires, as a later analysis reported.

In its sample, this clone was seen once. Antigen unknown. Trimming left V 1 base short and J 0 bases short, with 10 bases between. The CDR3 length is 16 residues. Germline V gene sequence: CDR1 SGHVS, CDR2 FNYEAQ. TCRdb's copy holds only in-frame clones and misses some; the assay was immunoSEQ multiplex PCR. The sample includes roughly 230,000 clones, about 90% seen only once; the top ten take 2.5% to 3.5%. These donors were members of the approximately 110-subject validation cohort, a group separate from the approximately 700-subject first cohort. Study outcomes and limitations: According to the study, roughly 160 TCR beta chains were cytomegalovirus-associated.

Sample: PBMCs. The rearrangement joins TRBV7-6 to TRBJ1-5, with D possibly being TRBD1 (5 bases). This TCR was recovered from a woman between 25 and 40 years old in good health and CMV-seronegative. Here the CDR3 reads CASSLGTFDSNQPQHF. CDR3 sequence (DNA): TGTGCCAGCAGCTTAGGGACATTTGATAGCAATCAGCCCCAGCATTTT.